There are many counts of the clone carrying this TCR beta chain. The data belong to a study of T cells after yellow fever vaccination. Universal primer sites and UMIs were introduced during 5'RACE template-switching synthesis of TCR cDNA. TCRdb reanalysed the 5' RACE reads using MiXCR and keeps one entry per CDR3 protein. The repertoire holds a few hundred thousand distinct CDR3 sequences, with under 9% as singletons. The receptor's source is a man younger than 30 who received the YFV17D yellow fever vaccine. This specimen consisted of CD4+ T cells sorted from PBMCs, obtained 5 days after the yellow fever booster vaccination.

In DNA form, the CDR3 reads TGCGCCAGCAGCTTGGCGAGGGGGACCGGGGAGCTGTTTTTT. This translates into CASSLARGTGELFF. The chain is built from TRBV5-1 and TRBJ2-2; D possibly corresponds to TRBD1 (6 bases). Germline loops: CDR1 SGHRS, CDR2 YFSETQ. V lost 0 bases and J 5 bases, leaving 8 bases between the germline ends. This CDR3 region has 14 residues.